The sample holds one count of the clone carrying this TCR beta chain. In the source study's methods: The authors estimated nucleated cell counts from reference gene primer amplification. Data came from immunoSEQ multiplex PCR; TCRdb stores just in-frame clones and leaves some out. For V, J and clone size, that table is used; D and trimming come from the DNA. The table records 200,000 to 250,000 clones, 85% to 90% of them present only once. The data were taken from a study of blood T cell repertoires in COVID-19. Study details: Acute and convalescent COVID-19 specimens originated in the United States, Italy and Spain. PBMCs, B-cell-depleted T cells, or T cells provided the cDNA or gDNA that made up the material.

Unmatched junction bases numbered 16, after V lost 4 bases and J lost 9 bases. Germline lookup yields CDR1 SGHTA and CDR2 FQGNSA. The CDR3 is made up of 17 amino acids. The sample comprised peripheral blood. This chain links TRBV7-2 with TRBJ2-1; the match to TRBD2 covers 9 bases. This TCR was recovered from a man in his fifties with acute or convalescent COVID-19. CDR3 nucleotides: TGTGCCAGCAGCTCCCCGGGCCTAGCGGGGATTAGTGGTGAGCAGTTCTTC. Translated: CASSSPGLAGISGEQFF.